This T cell receptor (beta chain) was identified in a study of blood T cell repertoires in COVID-19. Whole-study context: Donors in the United States, Italy and Spain gave samples during acute or convalescent COVID-19. T cells, B-cell-depleted T cells, or PBMCs provided the cDNA or gDNA that served as material.

In the original analysis: Amplification of reference gene primers provided the estimated nucleated cell counts. Sequencing used immunoSEQ multiplex PCR; TCRdb keeps in-frame clones, though not all of them. V and J calls and clone size come straight from that table; D and trimming were deduced from the DNA. The table lists fewer than 110,000 clones, 80% to 85% of them singletons, with 4% to 5.5% in the top ten. The V gene's germline CDR1 is SGHNT and CDR2 YYREEE (reference sequence). The CDR3 has 14 amino acids. V lost 4 bases to trimming and J lost 0 bases, with 9 bases between them. This sequence joins TRBV5-4 and TRBJ2-3; D is unresolved. Sequencing used peripheral blood. The clonotype originates from a man in his sixties or seventies with acute or convalescent COVID-19. The CDR3 loop is CASSTEPSTDTQYF. The CDR3, as DNA: TGTGCCAGCAGCACGGAGCCTAGCACAGATACGCAGTATTTT.